The clone carrying this TCR beta chain was observed a few times. What it recognizes is unknown. This entry is derived from a study of cytotoxic CD8 clonotypes in ibrutinib-treated CLL. CDR1 SGHNT and CDR2 YYREEE come from the germline V gene (reference sequence). Between the trimmed V and J ends, which lost 0 bases and 1 base, there was a span of 11 bases. The CDR3 is made up of 15 amino acids. Only in-frame clones appear in the TCRdb table, and some are missing; sequencing was by immunoSEQ multiplex PCR. The data hold 40,000 or so clones, with over 60% observed a single time. Study-wide results and limits: Measured clonality at baseline was greater than in age-matched healthy donors and tracked with circulating CD8+ T-cell counts.

Specimen: PBMCs, collected after 12 months of ibrutinib treatment. The TCR originated in a human donor with chronic lymphocytic leukemia. V is TRBV5-4 and J is TRBJ2-7; TRBD2 might be the D (5 bases). The CDR3 sequence is CASSLGTLTSYEQYF. Here the CDR3 DNA reads TGTGCCAGCAGCTTGGGGACTCTAACATCCTACGAGCAGTACTTC.